This T cell receptor beta chain was found in a study of blood T cell repertoires in COVID-19. After removal of 7 bases from V and 0 bases from J, the junction contained 13 bases not matched to a gene. The CDR3 sequence is 19 residues long. Per germline, CDR1 MDHEN and CDR2 SYDVKM. Authors' methods: Using reference gene primer amplification, nucleated cell counts were estimated. TCRdb's copy holds only in-frame clones and misses some; the assay was immunoSEQ multiplex PCR. V and J calls and clone size are given by that table; D and trimming were obtained from the DNA. The table lists tens of thousands of clones, more than 90% of them singletons.

The V call is TRBV28, the J call TRBJ2-7; 15 bases fit TRBD2. Material: peripheral blood. This receptor was identified in a human donor with active COVID-19. The donor label of this sample is uncertain. The CDR3 loop is CASTSGTSGRISYSYEQYF. CDR3 DNA sequence: TGTGCCAGCACTTCAGGGACTAGCGGGAGGATATCTTACTCCTACGAGCAGTACTTC.